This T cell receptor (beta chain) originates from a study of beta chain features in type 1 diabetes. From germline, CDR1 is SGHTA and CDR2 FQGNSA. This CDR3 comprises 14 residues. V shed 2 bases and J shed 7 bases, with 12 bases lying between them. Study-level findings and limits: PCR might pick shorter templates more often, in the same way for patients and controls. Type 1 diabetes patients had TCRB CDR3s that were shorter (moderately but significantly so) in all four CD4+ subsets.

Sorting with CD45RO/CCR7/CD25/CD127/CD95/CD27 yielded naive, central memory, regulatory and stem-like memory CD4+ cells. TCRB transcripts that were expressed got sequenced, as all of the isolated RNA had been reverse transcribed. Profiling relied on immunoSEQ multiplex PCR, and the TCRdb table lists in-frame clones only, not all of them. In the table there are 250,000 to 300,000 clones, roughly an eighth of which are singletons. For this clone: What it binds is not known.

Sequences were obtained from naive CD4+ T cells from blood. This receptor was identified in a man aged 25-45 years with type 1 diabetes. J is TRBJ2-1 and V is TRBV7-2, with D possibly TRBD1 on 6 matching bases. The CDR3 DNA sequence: TGTGCCAGCAGCTTACGGACAGAGAGAAATGAGCAGTTCTTC. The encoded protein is CASSLRTERNEQFF.